The 32 T cell receptor beta chains listed next were all sequenced from one sample in a study of T cell changes during pregnancy in multiple sclerosis. Produced via immunoSEQ multiplex PCR; TCRdb's table is partial and in-frame only. The sample has fewer than 90,000 clones; 90% to 95% are singletons. The material was peripheral blood, obtained after pregnancy. Receptors originate from a female donor in good health, enrolled as a control in a pregnancy study.

The chain is built from TRBV27 and TRBJ2-1, with TRBD2 matching over 12 bases. The CDR3 runs to 14 residues. The germline gives CDR1 MNHEY, CDR2 SMNVEV (reference sequence). Trimming at V came to 6 bases and at J to 8 bases, leaving 5 bases not matched to a gene. CDR3: CASRRLAGDYEQFF. CDR3 DNA: TGTGCCAGCAGAAGACTAGCGGGAGACTATGAGCAGTTCTTC.

This chain uses TRBV19 with TRBJ1-1; TRBD1 agrees at 10 bases. CDR1 and CDR2 (germline): LNHDA, SQIVND (reference sequence). This CDR3 has 15 amino acids. V dropped 6 bases and J dropped 3; count of bases not matched to a gene: 7. The CDR3 reads CASSRTGGPDTEAFF. In nucleotides, the CDR3 is TGTGCCAGTAGCCGGACAGGGGGGCCTGACACTGAAGCTTTCTTT.

Regarding this clone: No DNA is shown, since the ends of the CDR3 on it are uncertain; the CDR3 is the one TCRdb lists. The rearrangement uses TRBV28 and TRBJ2-7; the table's D gene call, TRBD2, was not cross checked with the DNA. The germline gives CDR1 MDHEN, CDR2 SYDVKM. The length of the CDR3 is 16 amino acids, counting both ends. The CDR3: CASSILGGRNSYEQYF.

The chain employs TRBV18 and TRBJ2-1; 11 positions agree with TRBD2. The junction had 13 bases not matched to a gene; V was cut back by 2 bases and J by 10 bases. Germline CDR1 reads KGHSH; CDR2 reads LQKENI. There are 17 residues in the CDR3. CDR3 sequence reads: CASSPEVGLAASGEQFF. Here the CDR3 DNA reads TGTGCCAGCTCACCAGAGGTGGGACTAGCGGCGTCGGGGGAGCAGTTCTTC.

This rearrangement joins TRBV9 to TRBJ1-1; D gene uncertain. This CDR3 is built from 14 residues. Looked up from germline, CDR1 is SGDLS and CDR2 is YYNGEE. The germline V and J ends were trimmed by 1 base and 0 bases, with 7 bases remaining between them. The CDR3 spells CASSVTAMNTEAFF. In nucleotides, the CDR3 is TGTGCCAGCAGCGTAACAGCAATGAACACTGAAGCTTTCTTT.

In regard to this clone: One end of the junction fails to match germline, which may point to a read error. The V and J genes are TRBV7-7 and TRBJ2-1; 7 bases agree with TRBD2. The CDR3 is made up of 14 amino acids. CDR1 is SSHAT and CDR2 is FNYEAQ in the germline V gene (reference sequence). CDR3: CASSLSGTWDEQFF. DNA for the CDR3: TGTGCTAGCAGCCTGAGCGGGACTTGGGATGAGCAGTTCTTC.

The V and J genes are TRBV6-5 and TRBJ2-7; tentatively, D is TRBD1 (6 bases). There are 14 residues in the CDR3. From germline, CDR1 is MNHEY and CDR2 SVGAGI. V dropped 4 bases and J dropped 1 base, with 11 bases sitting between them. The CDR3 nucleotides are TGTGCCAGCAGTTGGGACACAGGGTCCTACGAGCAGTACTTC. Its translation is CASSWDTGSYEQYF.

J is TRBJ2-2 and V is TRBV6-1; perhaps TRBD2 as D (5 bases). This CDR3 comprises 14 residues. CDR1 MNHNS and CDR2 SASEGT come from the germline V gene. Deletions cut 4 bases from V and 5 bases from J, with 11 bases between. The CDR3 nucleotides are TGTGCCAGCAGTGGAGACGGGATAACCGGGGAGCTGTTTTTT. It codes for CASSGDGITGELFF.

The V call is TRBV7-9, the J call TRBJ1-1; a weak D match, TRBD1 (6 bases). V was trimmed by 5 bases and J by 7 bases, leaving 8 bases between them. The CDR3 has 11 amino acids. Germline CDR1 and CDR2: SEHNR and FQNEAQ (reference sequence). The CDR3 loop reads CASSVQGEAFF. CDR3 sequence (DNA): TGTGCCAGCAGCGTACAGGGTGAAGCTTTCTTT. The full variable domain, completed using reference TRBV7-9 and TRBJ1-1, is DTGVSQNPRHKITKRGQNVTFRCDPISEHNRLYWYRQTLGQGPEFLTYFQNEAQLEKSRLLSDRFSAERPKGSFSTLEIQRTEQGDSAMYLCASSVQGEAFFGQGTRLTVV.

This clone was found once. The rearrangement links TRBV6-5 to TRBJ2-2; 12 positions agree with TRBD2. The germline V gene has CDR1 MNHEY and CDR2 SVGAGI. The CDR3 sequence is 16 residues long. V shed 0 bases and J 8 bases; nucleotides not matched to a gene: 4. The CDR3 DNA is TGTGCCAGCAGTTACTCAGGCACTAGCGGGAGGGGGGAGCTGTTTTTT. This encodes CASSYSGTSGRGELFF.

This chain connects TRBV6-1 to TRBJ1-5; the D gene is possibly TRBD1 (5 bases). Germline V CDR1 and CDR2: MNHNS, SASEGT. V lost 6 bases and J lost 12, with 15 bases in between. This CDR3 has 12 residues. Here the CDR3 reads CASRETDWIQHF. CDR3 bases: TGTGCCAGCAGGGAGACAGACTGGATCCAGCATTTT.

V usage is TRBV28 and J usage is TRBJ2-1, with 8 bases that match TRBD1. CDR3 length: 15 amino acids. Germline V gene data show CDR1 as MDHEN and CDR2 as SYDVKM. The J segment lost 8 bases and the V segment lost 4 bases, leaving 10 bases of the junction unmatched. CDR3 in DNA: TGTGCCAGCAGTTCACCGGGACAGGTGTTCCATGAGCAGTTCTTC. Translated: CASSSPGQVFHEQFF.

The chain couples TRBV5-1 to TRBJ2-1; 11 bases are shared with TRBD2. Germline CDR1 is SGHRS and CDR2 is YFSETQ. V lost 0 bases and J lost 8; bases outside the gene matches: 7. This CDR3 comprises 16 residues. The DNA for the CDR3 is TGCGCCAGCAGCTTGGCCACCCTAGCGGGAGGATATGAGCAGTTCTTC. Its protein is CASSLATLAGGYEQFF. Full variable domain (rest looked up from reference TRBV5-1 and TRBJ2-1): KAGVTQTPRYLIKTRGQQVTLSCSPISGHRSVSWYQQTPGQGLQFLFEYFSETQRNKGNFPGRFSGRQFSNSRSEMNVSTLELGDSALYLCASSLATLAGGYEQFFGPGTRLTVL.

The chain links TRBV18 to TRBJ2-1; 7 bases map to TRBD1. After removal of 3 bases from V and 5 bases from J, the junction contained 4 bases not matched to a gene. CDR1 KGHSH and CDR2 LQKENI come from the germline V gene. The CDR3 contains 14 residues. The CDR3 DNA reads as TGTGCCAGCTCACCGGACAGGATGCACAATGAGCAGTTCTTC. This encodes CASSPDRMHNEQFF.

The rearrangement links TRBV2 to TRBJ1-1, with TRBD1 matching 8 bases. Per germline, CDR1 SNHLY and CDR2 FYNNEI. Trimming removed 7 bases from V and 3 bases from J; junction bases left unmatched: 7. This CDR3 has 14 amino acids. CDR3 nucleotides: TGTGCCAGCAAGGGCCAGGGGGCGGACACTGAAGCTTTCTTT. It encodes CASKGQGADTEAFF.

The chain is built from TRBV18 and TRBJ2-5; unclear D gene. The CDR3 covers 13 residues. CDR1 is KGHSH and CDR2 is LQKENI in the germline V gene. V lost 7 bases to trimming and J lost 4 bases, with 13 bases between them. The CDR3 loop reads CASLRSPPETQYF. CDR3 nucleotide sequence: TGTGCCAGCTTGAGAAGCCCGCCAGAGACCCAGTACTTC.

This rearrangement joins TRBV7-9 to TRBJ1-5; 8 bases map to TRBD1. Germline V CDR1 and CDR2: SEHNR, FQNEAQ (reference sequence). The CDR3 totals 14 residues. The V segment lost 5 bases and the J segment 2 bases; nucleotides outside the gene matches: 2. The CDR3 region has the DNA TGTGCCAGCAGCGGGGGACAGGGCAATCAGCCCCAGCATTTT. Translating it yields CASSGGQGNQPQHF. The variable domain in full, with the rest retrieved from reference TRBV7-9 and TRBJ1-5, is DTGVSQNPRHKITKRGQNVTFRCDPISEHNRLYWYRQTLGQGPEFLTYFQNEAQLEKSRLLSDRFSAERPKGSFSTLEIQRTEQGDSAMYLCASSGGQGNQPQHFGDGTRLSIL.

The V and J genes are TRBV18 and TRBJ1-2; TRBD1 aligns across 7 bases. Germline assignment: CDR1 KGHSH and CDR2 LQKENI. CDR3 length equals 11 residues. V shed 5 bases, J shed 6 bases, and the junction held 0 bases outside the gene matches. In DNA form, the CDR3 reads TGTGCCAGCTCAACAGGGGATGGCTACACCTTC. It codes for CASSTGDGYTF.

The chain is built from TRBV7-9 and TRBJ2-2; 14 bases align to TRBD2. J gave up 4 bases and V 3 bases, and 4 bases lay outside the gene matches. This CDR3 is built from 17 residues. Germline CDR1 and CDR2: SEHNR and FQNEAQ (reference sequence). CDR3 region: CASSFGTSGSITGELFF. The CDR3 region has the DNA TGTGCCAGCAGCTTCGGGACTAGCGGGAGTATCACCGGGGAGCTGTTTTTT.

V gene TRBV5-1 combines with J gene TRBJ2-7; D is perhaps TRBD2 (6 bases). V was clipped by 2 bases and J by 4 bases, with 10 bases between them. This CDR3 comprises 13 residues. Germline V lookup: CDR1 SGHRS, CDR2 YFSETQ. In nucleotides, the CDR3 is TGCGCCAGCAGCTTACACAGCGGGTACGAGCAGTACTTC. It encodes CASSLHSGYEQYF.

This chain uses TRBV6-5 with TRBJ2-7, with D maybe TRBD2 (5 bases). V was cut by 8 bases and J by 13 bases, with 24 bases left in between. The CDR3 totals 13 residues. Germline V gene data show CDR1 as MNHEY and CDR2 as SVGAGI. The CDR3 region is CASHRAGADTIYF. CDR3 nucleotides: TGTGCCAGCCACCGCGCCGGAGCGGATACGATCTACTTC.

The chain is built from TRBV5-1 and TRBJ1-1, with a weak D call TRBD1 (6 bases). The germline CDR1 and CDR2 sequences are SGHRS and YFSETQ. The CDR3 loop spans 14 amino acids. Trimming cost V 5 bases and J 0 bases, with 11 bases left between them. In DNA form, the CDR3 reads TGCGCCAGCAGTATAACAGGGTTGAACACTGAAGCTTTCTTT. Its protein product is CASSITGLNTEAFF.

This chain uses TRBV4-1 with TRBJ1-4; TRBD1 matches 7 bases. CDR3 length equals 18 residues. The ends lost 4 bases at V and 1 base at J; junction bases unmatched: 12. From germline, CDR1 is MGHRA and CDR2 YSYEKL. The CDR3 DNA reads TGCGCCAGCAGCCTTCGCGGAGGGGGCAGGGAAACTAATGAAAAACTGTTTTTT. Amino acids: CASSLRGGGRETNEKLFF.

In this sample, this clone turned up once. The chain recombines TRBV27 with TRBJ2-1; 8 nucleotides align to TRBD2. There are 15 residues in the CDR3. Germline assignment: CDR1 MNHEY and CDR2 SMNVEV (reference sequence). The V and J ends lost 6 bases and 5 bases, in that order; junction bases with no gene match: 9. CDR3 DNA sequence: TGTGCCAGCAGGGGTAGCGGGAAACGGGACAATGAGCAGTTCTTC. It specifies CASRGSGKRDNEQFF.

V and J are TRBV7-2 and TRBJ1-2; D unclear. CDR3 length equals 12 residues. V was cut by 2 bases and J by 6 bases, with 7 bases left in between. Germline V gives CDR1 SGHTA, CDR2 FQGNSA. This CDR3 reads CASSLSTHGYTF. The CDR3 nucleotides are TGTGCCAGCAGCTTATCAACACATGGCTACACCTTC.

The chain employs TRBV5-1 and TRBJ2-2; a weak D match, TRBD2 (5 bases). Per the germline V gene, CDR1 is SGHRS and CDR2 is YFSETQ. Trimming took off 3 bases at V and 3 bases at J, with 9 bases between the two ends. This CDR3 is built from 14 residues. The CDR3 spells CASSYGLDTGELFF. CDR3 in DNA: TGCGCCAGCAGCTACGGACTTGACACCGGGGAGCTGTTTTTT. Supplemented by reference TRBV5-1 and TRBJ2-2, the full variable domain reads KAGVTQTPRYLIKTRGQQVTLSCSPISGHRSVSWYQQTPGQGLQFLFEYFSETQRNKGNFPGRFSGRQFSNSRSEMNVSTLELGDSALYLCASSYGLDTGELFFGEGSRLTVL.

This chain links TRBV18 with TRBJ2-5; no firm D call. Germline CDR1 and CDR2: KGHSH and LQKENI. The CDR3 has 17 residues. The ends were cut back, 1 base at V and 2 bases at J, with 17 bases in the middle. CDR3 DNA sequence: TGTGCCAGCTCACCACAACCCTTTGCCCTTACTCAAGAGACCCAGTACTTC. This sequence encodes CASSPQPFALTQETQYF.

The chain couples TRBV5-1 to TRBJ2-6; D unresolved. The CDR3 runs 14 residues. Trimming took 4 bases from V and 4 from J, leaving 9 bases between them. Germline assignment: CDR1 SGHRS and CDR2 YFSETQ. CDR3 sequence (DNA): TGCGCCAGCAGCCCCAGTAACGGGGCCAACGTCCTGACTTTC. Translating it yields CASSPSNGANVLTF. The full variable domain, with the rest looked up from reference TRBV5-1 and TRBJ2-6, is KAGVTQTPRYLIKTRGQQVTLSCSPISGHRSVSWYQQTPGQGLQFLFEYFSETQRNKGNFPGRFSGRQFSNSRSEMNVSTLELGDSALYLCASSPSNGANVLTFGAGSRLTVL.

DNA for the CDR3: TGTGCCAGCAGTTTACGACAGGGGGCGAACACTGAAGCTTTCTTT. It codes for CASSLRQGANTEAFF. V usage is TRBV6-6 and J usage is TRBJ1-1; TRBD1 agrees at 10 bases. V shed 4 bases and J 1 base; nucleotides not matched to a gene: 3. Germline V lookup: CDR1 MNHNY, CDR2 SVGAGI (reference sequence). The CDR3 covers 15 residues.

This clone was observed once. The V call is TRBV7-2, the J call TRBJ2-3; TRBD2 might be the D (6 bases). This CDR3 contains 16 residues. V shed 3 bases and J shed 2 bases, with 15 bases lying between them. CDR1 is SGHTA, CDR2 FQGNSA, per germline. The CDR3 DNA reads as TGTGCCAGCAGCTTTAATACGGCGGGACCCACAGATACGCAGTATTTT. Amino acid sequence: CASSFNTAGPTDTQYF. Based on the CDR3 plus reference TRBV7-2 and TRBJ2-3, the full variable domain is GAGVSQSPSNKVTEKGKDVELRCDPISGHTALYWYRQSLGQGLEFLIYFQGNSAPDKSGLPSDRFSAERTGGSVSTLTIQRTQQEDSAVYLCASSFNTAGPTDTQYFGPGTRLTVL.

The chain joins TRBV5-6 to TRBJ1-5, with 10 bases that match TRBD1. The CDR3 runs to 15 residues. Germline V gene lookup returns CDR1 SGHDT and CDR2 YYEEEE. Trimming cost V 4 bases and J 6 bases; bases outside gene matches: 7. CDR3 sequence reads: CASSPRTGGGQPQHF. The DNA of the CDR3 is TGTGCCAGCAGCCCGCGGACAGGGGGAGGTCAGCCCCAGCATTTT. Complete variable domain (other parts from reference TRBV5-6 and TRBJ1-5): DAGVTQSPTHLIKTRGQQVTLRCSPKSGHDTVSWYQQALGQGPQFIFQYYEEEERQRGNFPDRFSGHQFPNYSSELNVNALLLGDSALYLCASSPRTGGGQPQHFGDGTRLSIL.

Worth noting for this clone: At one end the junction does not follow the germline gene, possibly because of a read error. The genes are TRBV2 and TRBJ2-7, with 7 bases that match TRBD1. The CDR3 is 11 amino acids. Germline CDR1 and CDR2: SNHLY and FYNNEI. The CDR3 loop is CASSEAGTVPF. CDR3 sequence (DNA): TGTGCCAGCAGTGAAGCTGGGACAGTACCCTTC.